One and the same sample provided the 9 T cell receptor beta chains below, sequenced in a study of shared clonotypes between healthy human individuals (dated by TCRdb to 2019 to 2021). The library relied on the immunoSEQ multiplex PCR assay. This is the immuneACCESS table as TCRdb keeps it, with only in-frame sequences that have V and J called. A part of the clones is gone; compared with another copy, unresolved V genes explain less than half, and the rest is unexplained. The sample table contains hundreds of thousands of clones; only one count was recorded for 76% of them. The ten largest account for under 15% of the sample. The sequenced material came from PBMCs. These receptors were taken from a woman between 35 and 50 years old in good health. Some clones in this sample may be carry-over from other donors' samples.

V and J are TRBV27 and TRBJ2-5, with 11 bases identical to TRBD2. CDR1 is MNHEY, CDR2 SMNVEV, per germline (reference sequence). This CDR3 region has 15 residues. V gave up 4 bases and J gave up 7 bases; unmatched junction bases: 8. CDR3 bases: TGTGCCAGCAGTTCCGGGACTAGCGGCCGGGGGACCCAGTACTTC. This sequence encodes CASSSGTSGRGTQYF.

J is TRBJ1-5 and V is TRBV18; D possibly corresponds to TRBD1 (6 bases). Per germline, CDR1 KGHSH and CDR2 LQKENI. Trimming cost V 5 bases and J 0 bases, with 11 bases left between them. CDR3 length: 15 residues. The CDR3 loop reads CASSGGASSNQPQHF. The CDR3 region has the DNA TGTGCCAGCTCAGGGGGGGCTTCTAGCAATCAGCCCCAGCATTTT.

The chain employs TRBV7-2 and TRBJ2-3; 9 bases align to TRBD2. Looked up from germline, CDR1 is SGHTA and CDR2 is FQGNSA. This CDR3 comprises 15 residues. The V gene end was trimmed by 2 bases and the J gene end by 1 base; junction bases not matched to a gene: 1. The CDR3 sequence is CASSLLAGRTDTQYF. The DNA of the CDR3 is TGTGCCAGCAGCTTACTAGCGGGACGCACAGATACGCAGTATTTT.

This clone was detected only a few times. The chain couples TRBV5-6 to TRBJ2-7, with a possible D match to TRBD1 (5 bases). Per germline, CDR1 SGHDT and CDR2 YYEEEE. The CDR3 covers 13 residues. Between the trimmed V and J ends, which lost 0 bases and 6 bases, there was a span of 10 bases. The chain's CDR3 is CASSLEGQGEQYF. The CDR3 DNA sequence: TGTGCCAGCAGCTTGGAGGGGCAGGGCGAGCAGTACTTC.

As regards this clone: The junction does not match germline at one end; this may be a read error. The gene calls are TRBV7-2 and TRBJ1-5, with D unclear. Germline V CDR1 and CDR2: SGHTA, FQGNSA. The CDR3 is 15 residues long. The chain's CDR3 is CASSLDGDSNQPQHF. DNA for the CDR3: TGTGCCAGCAGTTTAGACGGAGATAGCAATCAGCCCCAGCATTTT.

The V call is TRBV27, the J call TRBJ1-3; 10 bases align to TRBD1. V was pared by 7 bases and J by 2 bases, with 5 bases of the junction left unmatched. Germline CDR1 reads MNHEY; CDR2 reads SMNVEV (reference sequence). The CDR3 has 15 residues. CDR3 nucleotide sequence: TGTGCCAGCAAACCTGACAGGGGGCCTGGAAACACCATATATTTT. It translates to CASKPDRGPGNTIYF.

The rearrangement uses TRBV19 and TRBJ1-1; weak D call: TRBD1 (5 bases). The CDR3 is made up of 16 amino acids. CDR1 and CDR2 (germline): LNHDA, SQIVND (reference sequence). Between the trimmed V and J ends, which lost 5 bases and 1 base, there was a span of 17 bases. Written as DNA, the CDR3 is TGTGCCAGTAGTGTGCGGGGCTTCGCCGAGAACACTGAAGCTTTCTTT. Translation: CASSVRGFAENTEAFF.

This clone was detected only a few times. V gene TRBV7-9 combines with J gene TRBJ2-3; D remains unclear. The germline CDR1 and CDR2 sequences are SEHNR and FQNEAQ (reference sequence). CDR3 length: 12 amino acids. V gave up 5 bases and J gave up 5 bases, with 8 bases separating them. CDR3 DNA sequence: TGTGCCAGCAGCCTTCACAGAGATACGCAGTATTTT. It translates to CASSLHRDTQYF.

This CDR3 reads CASSVGPPDEQYF. As DNA, the CDR3 is TGTGCCAGCAGCGTAGGTCCCCCCGACGAGCAGTACTTC. The chain is built from TRBV9 and TRBJ2-7; D call uncertain. Trimming cost V 0 bases and J 5 bases, with 9 bases left between them. Germline lookup yields CDR1 SGDLS and CDR2 YYNGEE. There are 13 residues in the CDR3.